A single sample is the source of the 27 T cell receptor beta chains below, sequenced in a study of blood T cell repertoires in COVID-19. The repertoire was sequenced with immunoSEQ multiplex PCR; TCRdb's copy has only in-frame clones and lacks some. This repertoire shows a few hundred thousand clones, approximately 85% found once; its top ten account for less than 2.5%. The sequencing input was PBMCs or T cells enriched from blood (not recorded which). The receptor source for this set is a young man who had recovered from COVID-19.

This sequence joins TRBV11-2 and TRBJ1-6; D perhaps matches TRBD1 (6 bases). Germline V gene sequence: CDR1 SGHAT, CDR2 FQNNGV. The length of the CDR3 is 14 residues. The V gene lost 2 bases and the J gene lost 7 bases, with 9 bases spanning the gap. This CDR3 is CASSLRQVNSPLHF. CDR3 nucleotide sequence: TGTGCCAGCAGCTTACGACAGGTGAATTCACCCCTCCACTTT. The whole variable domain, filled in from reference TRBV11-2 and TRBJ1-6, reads EAGVAQSPRYKIIEKRQSVAFWCNPISGHATLYWYQQILGQGPKLLIQFQNNGVVDDSQLPKDRFSAERLKGVDSTLKIQPAKLEDSAVYLCASSLRQVNSPLHFGNGTRLTVT.

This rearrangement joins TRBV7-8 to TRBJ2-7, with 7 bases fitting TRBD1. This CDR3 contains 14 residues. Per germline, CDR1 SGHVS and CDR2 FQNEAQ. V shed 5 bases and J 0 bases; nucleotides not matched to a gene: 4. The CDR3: CASSPGQASYEQYF. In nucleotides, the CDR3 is TGTGCCAGCAGCCCCGGACAGGCCTCCTACGAGCAGTACTTC.

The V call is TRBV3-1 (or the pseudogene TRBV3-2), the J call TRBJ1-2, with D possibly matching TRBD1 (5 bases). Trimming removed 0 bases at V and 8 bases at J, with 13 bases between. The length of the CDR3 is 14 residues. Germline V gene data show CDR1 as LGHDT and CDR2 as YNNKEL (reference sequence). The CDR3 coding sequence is TGTGCCAGCAGCCAAGATGGAGCAGGGTTAGGCTACACCTTC. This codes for CASSQDGAGLGYTF.

The CDR3 reads CAWSRGVRITNEKLFF. The CDR3 nucleotides read TGTGCCTGGAGTCGAGGAGTCAGAATCACTAATGAAAAACTGTTTTTT. The V gene is TRBV30, the J gene TRBJ1-4; D is unclear. Looked up from germline, CDR1 is GTSNPN and CDR2 is SVGIG (reference sequence). Trimming removed 2 bases from V and 2 bases from J, with 15 bases in between. The CDR3 has 16 residues.

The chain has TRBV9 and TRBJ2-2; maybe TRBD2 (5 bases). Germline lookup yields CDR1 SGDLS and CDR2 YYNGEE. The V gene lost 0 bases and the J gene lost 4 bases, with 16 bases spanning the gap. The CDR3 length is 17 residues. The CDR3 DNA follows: TGTGCCAGCAGCGTAGACCGCCCGGGGTCGGGCACCGGGGAGCTGTTTTTT. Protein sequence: CASSVDRPGSGTGELFF.

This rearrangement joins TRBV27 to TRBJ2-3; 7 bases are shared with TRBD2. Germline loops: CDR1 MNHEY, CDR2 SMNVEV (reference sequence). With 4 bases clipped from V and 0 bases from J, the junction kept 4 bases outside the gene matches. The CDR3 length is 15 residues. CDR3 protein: CASSSSSGSTDTQYF. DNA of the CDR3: TGTGCCAGCAGTTCGAGTAGCGGGAGCACAGATACGCAGTATTTT.

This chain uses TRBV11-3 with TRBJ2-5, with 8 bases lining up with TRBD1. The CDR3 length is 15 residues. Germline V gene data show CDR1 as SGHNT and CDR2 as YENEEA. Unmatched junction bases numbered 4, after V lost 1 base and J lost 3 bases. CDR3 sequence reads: CASSLGQGAEETQYF. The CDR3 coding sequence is TGTGCCAGCAGCTTAGGTCAGGGGGCTGAAGAGACCCAGTACTTC.

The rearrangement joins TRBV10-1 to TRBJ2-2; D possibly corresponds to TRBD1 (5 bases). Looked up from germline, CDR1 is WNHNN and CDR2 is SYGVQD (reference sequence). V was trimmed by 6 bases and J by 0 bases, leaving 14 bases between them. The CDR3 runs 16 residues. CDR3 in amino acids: CASSAGRFANTGELFF. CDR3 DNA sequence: TGCGCCAGCAGCGCAGGGCGATTCGCGAACACCGGGGAGCTGTTTTTT.

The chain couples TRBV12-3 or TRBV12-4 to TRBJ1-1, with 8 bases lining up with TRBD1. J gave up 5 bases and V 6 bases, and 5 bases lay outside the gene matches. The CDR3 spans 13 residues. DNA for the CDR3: TGTGCCAGCAGAGTCAGGGGGCGAACTGAAGCTTTCTTT. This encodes CASRVRGRTEAFF.

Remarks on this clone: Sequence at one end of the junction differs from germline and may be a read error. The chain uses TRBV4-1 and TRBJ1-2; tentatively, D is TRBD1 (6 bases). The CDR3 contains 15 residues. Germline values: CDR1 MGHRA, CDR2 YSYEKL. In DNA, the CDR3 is TGCGCCAGCAGACAAGCCGCAGGACAGTTAGACGGCTACACCTTC. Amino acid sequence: CASRQAAGQLDGYTF.

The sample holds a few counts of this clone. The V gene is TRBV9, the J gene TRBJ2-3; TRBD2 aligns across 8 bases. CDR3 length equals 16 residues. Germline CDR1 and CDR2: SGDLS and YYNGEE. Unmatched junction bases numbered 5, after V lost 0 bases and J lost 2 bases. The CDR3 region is CASSVGVTSDTDTQYF. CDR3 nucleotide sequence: TGTGCCAGCAGCGTAGGTGTGACTAGCGACACAGATACGCAGTATTTT.

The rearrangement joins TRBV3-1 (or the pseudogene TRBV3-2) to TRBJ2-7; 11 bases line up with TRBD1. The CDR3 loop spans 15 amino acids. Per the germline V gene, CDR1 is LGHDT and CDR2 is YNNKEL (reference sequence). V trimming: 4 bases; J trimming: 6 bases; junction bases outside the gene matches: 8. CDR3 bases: TGTGCCAGCAGCCTAAGGGGACAGGGGGGTCCCGAGCAGTACTTC. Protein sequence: CASSLRGQGGPEQYF.

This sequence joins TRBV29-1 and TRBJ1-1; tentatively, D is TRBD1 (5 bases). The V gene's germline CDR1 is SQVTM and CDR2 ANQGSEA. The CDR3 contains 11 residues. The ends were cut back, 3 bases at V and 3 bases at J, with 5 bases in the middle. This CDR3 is CSVDRDTEAFF. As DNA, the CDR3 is TGCAGCGTTGACAGGGACACTGAAGCTTTCTTT.

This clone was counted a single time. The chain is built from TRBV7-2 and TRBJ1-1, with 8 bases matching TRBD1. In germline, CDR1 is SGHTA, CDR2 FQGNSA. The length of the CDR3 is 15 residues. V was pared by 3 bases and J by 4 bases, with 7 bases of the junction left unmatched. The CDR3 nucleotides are TGTGCCAGCAGCTTTGGACAGGGAGGGGTCACTGAAGCTTTCTTT. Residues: CASSFGQGGVTEAFF.

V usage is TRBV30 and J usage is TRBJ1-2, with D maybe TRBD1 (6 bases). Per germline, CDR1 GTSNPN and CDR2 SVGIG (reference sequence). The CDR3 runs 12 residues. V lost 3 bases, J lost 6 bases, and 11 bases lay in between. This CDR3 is CAWRRGAHGYTF. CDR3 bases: TGTGCCTGGAGACGGGGGGCTCATGGCTACACCTTC.

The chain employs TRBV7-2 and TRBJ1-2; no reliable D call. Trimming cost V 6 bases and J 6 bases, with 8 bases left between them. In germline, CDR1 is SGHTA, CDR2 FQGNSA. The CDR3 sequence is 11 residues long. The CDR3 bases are TGTGCCAGCAGTCTCGTCGATGGCTACACCTTC. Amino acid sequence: CASSLVDGYTF.

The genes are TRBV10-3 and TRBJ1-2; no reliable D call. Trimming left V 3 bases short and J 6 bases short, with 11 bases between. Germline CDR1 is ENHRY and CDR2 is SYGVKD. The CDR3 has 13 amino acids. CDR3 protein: CAISDRSPDGYTF. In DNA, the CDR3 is TGTGCCATCAGTGATCGAAGTCCGGATGGCTACACCTTC.

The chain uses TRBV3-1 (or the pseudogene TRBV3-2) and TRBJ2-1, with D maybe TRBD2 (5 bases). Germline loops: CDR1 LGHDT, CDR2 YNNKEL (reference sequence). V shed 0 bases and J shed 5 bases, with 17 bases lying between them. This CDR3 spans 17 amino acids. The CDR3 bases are TGTGCCAGCAGCCAAGATCTCGAGAACAGAGGGCACAATGAGCAGTTCTTC. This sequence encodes CASSQDLENRGHNEQFF.

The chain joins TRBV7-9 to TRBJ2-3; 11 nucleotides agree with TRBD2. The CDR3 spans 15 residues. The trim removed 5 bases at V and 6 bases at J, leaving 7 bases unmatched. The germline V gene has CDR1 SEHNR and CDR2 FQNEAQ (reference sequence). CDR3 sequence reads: CASSKRTSGPDTQYF. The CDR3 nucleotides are TGTGCCAGCAGCAAAAGGACTAGCGGGCCTGATACGCAGTATTTT.

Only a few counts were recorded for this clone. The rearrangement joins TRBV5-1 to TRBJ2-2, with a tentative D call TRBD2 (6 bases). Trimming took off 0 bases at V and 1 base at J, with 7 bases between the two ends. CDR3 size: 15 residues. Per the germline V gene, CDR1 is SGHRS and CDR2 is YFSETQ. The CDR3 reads CASSLDGGNTGELFF. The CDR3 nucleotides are TGCGCCAGCAGCTTGGACGGGGGGAACACCGGGGAGCTGTTTTTT.

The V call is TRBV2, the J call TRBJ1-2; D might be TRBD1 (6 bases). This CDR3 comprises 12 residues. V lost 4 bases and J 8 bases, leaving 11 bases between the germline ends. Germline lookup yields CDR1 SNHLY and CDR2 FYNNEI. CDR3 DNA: TGTGCCAGCAGTGTGCAGGGGAAAGGCTACACCTTC. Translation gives CASSVQGKGYTF.

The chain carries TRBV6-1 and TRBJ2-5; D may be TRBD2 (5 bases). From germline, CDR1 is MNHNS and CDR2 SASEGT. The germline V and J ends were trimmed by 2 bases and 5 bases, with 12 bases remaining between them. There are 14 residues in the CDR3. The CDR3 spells CASSEFRGSETQYF. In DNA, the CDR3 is TGTGCCAGCAGTGAATTTCGGGGTAGCGAGACCCAGTACTTC.

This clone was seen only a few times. CDR3 region: CASNAGGGYTF. CDR3 DNA: TGTGCCAGCAATGCAGGGGGCGGCTACACCTTC. The chain combines TRBV3-1 (or the pseudogene TRBV3-2) with TRBJ1-2, with 8 bases matching TRBD1. Germline V gene sequence: CDR1 LGHDT, CDR2 YNNKEL (reference sequence). V dropped 7 bases and J dropped 8; count of bases not matched to a gene: 3. CDR3 length: 11 residues.

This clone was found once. In nucleotides, the CDR3 is TGTGCCAGTAGTCCTTGGATGAACAGGGTTGGCTACACCTTC. It is translated as CASSPWMNRVGYTF. The chain carries TRBV19 and TRBJ1-2; D may be TRBD1 (6 bases). Deletions cut 5 bases from V and 7 bases from J, with 17 bases between. The CDR3 length is 14 residues. CDR1 is LNHDA, CDR2 SQIVND, per germline (reference sequence).

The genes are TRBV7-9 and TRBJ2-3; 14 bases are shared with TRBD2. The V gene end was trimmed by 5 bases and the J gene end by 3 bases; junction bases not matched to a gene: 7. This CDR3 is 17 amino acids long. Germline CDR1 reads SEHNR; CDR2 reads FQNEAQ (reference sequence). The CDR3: CASSAGLAGGPTDTQYF. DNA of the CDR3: TGTGCCAGCAGCGCCGGACTAGCGGGGGGACCGACAGATACGCAGTATTTT.

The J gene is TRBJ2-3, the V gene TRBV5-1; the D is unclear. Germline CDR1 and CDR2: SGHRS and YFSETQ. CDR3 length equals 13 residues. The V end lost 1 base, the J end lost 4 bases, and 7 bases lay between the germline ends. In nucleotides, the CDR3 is TGCGCCAGCAGCTTGAGAGTCTCAGATACGCAGTATTTT. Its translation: CASSLRVSDTQYF.

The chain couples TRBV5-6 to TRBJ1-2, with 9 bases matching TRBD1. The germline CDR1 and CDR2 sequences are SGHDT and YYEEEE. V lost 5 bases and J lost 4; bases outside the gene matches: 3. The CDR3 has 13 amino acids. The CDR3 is CASRPGQGYGYTF. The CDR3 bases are TGTGCCAGCAGACCGGGACAGGGCTATGGCTACACCTTC.